The 24 T cell receptor beta chains below come from one sample, sequenced in a study of T-cell memory formation after mild COVID-19. Via MiXCR, TCRdb re-called the 5' RACE reads, giving one row per CDR3 protein. The sample contains approximately 500,000 distinct CDR3 sequences, more than 20% of which appear only once. The sample consisted of PBMCs or a T cell subset sorted from them (not recorded which). Receptor source: an adult woman who had mild COVID-19 (a few samples of this study predate the infection). Cell type and time point are not known.

This chain links TRBV21-1 with TRBJ2-7; TRBD1, as called in the table, went unchecked against the DNA. TRBV21-1 is given as a pseudogene. The CDR3 has 16 residues. CDR3 DNA sequence: TGTGCCAGCAGCTCCCTGGAATGTGGGGATCGCCACGAGCAGTACTTC. The encoded protein is CASSSLECGDRHEQYF.

V gene TRBV5-4 combines with J gene TRBJ2-7; maybe TRBD1 (6 bases). Trimming removed 3 bases at V and 9 bases at J, with 19 bases between. Per germline, CDR1 SGHNT and CDR2 YYREEE (reference sequence). The CDR3 spans 14 residues. The CDR3 nucleotides are TGTGCCAGCAGCTCTCCCGGACAGAGTTTGGGGCAGTACTTC. Translated, it gives CASSSPGQSLGQYF.

The chain couples TRBV7-9 to TRBJ1-3; D unclear. This CDR3 has 12 residues. Deletions cut 1 base from V and 4 bases from J, with 2 bases between. Germline lookup yields CDR1 SEHNR and CDR2 FQNEAQ (reference sequence). CDR3 sequence (DNA): TGTGCCAGCAGCTTAGAGGGAAACACCATATATTTT. Its protein is CASSLEGNTIYF.

V gene TRBV3-1 combines with J gene TRBJ1-2; 7 positions agree with TRBD1. This CDR3 has 14 residues. The V gene's germline CDR1 is LGHDT and CDR2 YNNKEL (reference sequence). Trimming took 4 bases from V and 6 from J; bases not matched to a gene: 8. CDR3 nucleotides: TGTGCCAGCAGCCCCCGGACAGGTCGAGATGGCTACACCTTC. Protein: CASSPRTGRDGYTF.

The sample holds a few counts of this clonotype. The gene calls are TRBV21-1 and TRBJ1-2; the table's D call, TRBD1, has no DNA check behind it. TRBV21-1 is assigned pseudogene status. The CDR3 contains 12 residues. In DNA form, the CDR3 reads TGTGCCAGCAGCCCCCGGGACGGTGGCTACACCTTC. Translating gives CASSPRDGGYTF.

J is TRBJ1-5 and V is TRBV23-1; D might be TRBD1 (5 bases). TRBV23-1 qualifies as an ORF whose function is uncertain. V lost 9 bases to trimming and J lost 3 bases, with 15 bases between them. The CDR3 extends over 14 amino acids. The CDR3 loop is CASGRAGHNQPQHF. CDR3 DNA sequence: TGCGCCAGTGGCAGGGCTGGTCACAATCAGCCCCAGCATTTT.

This clonotype occurred a few times. V usage is TRBV5-1 and J usage is TRBJ2-6, with TRBD2 matching 11 bases. The CDR3 runs to 21 residues. CDR1 and CDR2 from the germline V gene are SGHRS and YFSETQ. With V trimmed by 0 bases and J by 0 bases, 11 bases remained unmatched. In nucleotides, the CDR3 is TGCGCCAGCAGCTTGGATTCCCCTAGCGGGGGGTACAACTCTGGGGCCAACGTCCTGACTTTC. Amino acid sequence: CASSLDSPSGGYNSGANVLTF.

This clonotype was seen a handful of times. V and J are TRBV19 and TRBJ2-7; TRBD1 aligns across 7 bases. CDR3 length: 15 residues. The ends lost 4 bases at V and 0 bases at J; junction bases unmatched: 6. The germline gives CDR1 LNHDA, CDR2 SQIVND (reference sequence). CDR3 in DNA: TGTGCCAGTAGTAACCAAGGGGGCAGCTCCTACGAGCAGTACTTC. Its translation is CASSNQGGSSYEQYF.

This clonotype was seen once. This chain links TRBV3-1 with TRBJ2-7; TRBD1 or TRBD2 may be the D gene (6 bases each). Germline V lookup: CDR1 LGHDT, CDR2 YNNKEL (reference sequence). Trimming cost V 0 bases and J 0 bases, with 15 bases left between them. This CDR3 comprises 17 residues. CDR3 sequence: CASSQDGTRRASYEQYF. The DNA for the CDR3 is TGTGCCAGCAGCCAAGATGGGACACGGAGGGCCTCCTACGAGCAGTACTTC.

The genes are TRBV5-1 and TRBJ2-7; 10 bases match TRBD2. The length of the CDR3 is 14 residues. Trimming removed 1 base from V and 5 bases from J; junction bases left unmatched: 3. Germline loops: CDR1 SGHRS, CDR2 YFSETQ. DNA of the CDR3: TGCGCCAGCAGCTTGTGGGGACTAGCGAACGAGCAGTACTTC. The encoded protein is CASSLWGLANEQYF.

The genes are TRBV7-9 and TRBJ1-1, with D maybe TRBD1 (6 bases). From germline, CDR1 is SEHNR and CDR2 FQNEAQ (reference sequence). V was pared by 3 bases and J by 5 bases, with 16 bases between. This CDR3 region has 15 residues. CDR3 loop: CASSFSTGLKTEAFF. The CDR3 region has the DNA TGTGCCAGCAGCTTCTCGACAGGTTTAAAGACTGAAGCTTTCTTT.

This clonotype was picked up a small number of times. The genes are TRBV19 and TRBJ2-1; TRBD2 matches 10 bases. The CDR3 runs 17 residues. V was clipped by 3 bases and J by 2 bases; unmatched bases: 7. Germline V gives CDR1 LNHDA, CDR2 SQIVND (reference sequence). CDR3 DNA sequence: TGTGCCAGTAGTATGAATAGCGGGGGGCCTCCCTACAATGAGCAGTTCTTC. Translating gives CASSMNSGGPPYNEQFF. Supplemented by reference TRBV19 and TRBJ2-1, the full variable domain reads DGGITQSPKYLFRKEGQNVTLSCEQNLNHDAMYWYRQDPGQGLRLIYYSQIVNDFQKGDIAEGYSVSREKKESFPLTVTSAQKNPTAFYLCASSMNSGGPPYNEQFFGPGTRLTVL.

The table lists this clonotype with a count of one. Since a much larger clone is just one base distant, this may be a read error. The J gene is TRBJ2-1, the V gene TRBV5-1, with TRBD2 matching over 9 bases. The length of the CDR3 is 14 residues. Per the germline V gene, CDR1 is SGHRS and CDR2 is YFSETQ. CDR3 residues: CDSSSGLASNEQFF. CDR3 coding DNA: TGCGACAGCAGCTCGGGACTAGCATCCAATGAGCAGTTCTTC. Together with reference TRBV5-1 and TRBJ2-1, the CDR3 gives the full variable domain: KAGVTQTPRYLIKTRGQQVTLSCSPISGHRSVSWYQQTPGQGLQFLFEYFSETQRNKGNFPGRFSGRQFSNSRSEMNVSTLELGDSALYLCDSSSGLASNEQFFGPGTRLTVL.

J is TRBJ1-1 and V is TRBV12-3 or TRBV12-4; D might be TRBD1 (5 bases). The CDR3 runs to 13 residues. The ends were cut back, 4 bases at V and 4 bases at J, with 10 bases in the middle. Here the CDR3 DNA reads TGTGCCAGCAGTTCCTCAGGGCCCACTGAAGCTTTCTTT. The encoded protein is CASSSSGPTEAFF.

This clonotype was seen more than once but under ten times. The chain joins TRBV2 to TRBJ2-3, with TRBD2 matching over 8 bases. In germline, CDR1 is SNHLY, CDR2 FYNNEI. Germline trimming cut 2 bases from V and 1 base from J; bases unmatched to any gene: 2. This CDR3 spans 15 amino acids. The chain's CDR3 is CASSEISGGTDTQYF. The CDR3 nucleotides are TGTGCCAGCAGTGAAATTAGCGGGGGCACAGATACGCAGTATTTT.

This sequence joins TRBV7-8 and TRBJ2-1, with 9 positions matching TRBD2. The CDR3 contains 14 residues. J was trimmed by 6 bases and V by 7 bases; bases with no gene match: 7. The V gene's germline CDR1 is SGHVS and CDR2 FQNEAQ. CDR3 nucleotides: TGTGCCAGCACGAGGACTAGCGCCGCCAATGAGCAGTTCTTC. It codes for CASTRTSAANEQFF.

This clonotype was seen more than once but under ten times. This CDR3 reads CASSVPRQGRTDTQYF. Here the CDR3 DNA reads TGTGCCAGCAGCGTACCCCGACAGGGTAGGACAGATACGCAGTATTTT. This sequence joins TRBV9 and TRBJ2-3; 7 bases fit TRBD1. The CDR3 runs 16 residues. The trim removed 1 base at V and 3 bases at J, leaving 8 bases unmatched. Germline loops: CDR1 SGDLS, CDR2 YYNGEE.

The rearrangement uses TRBV25-1 and TRBJ1-1, with a possible D match to TRBD1 (6 bases). CDR1 and CDR2 from the germline V gene are MGHDK and SYGVNS. With 1 base removed from V and 8 bases from J, the gap between germline ends came to 11 bases. CDR3 length equals 13 residues. The CDR3 sequence is CASSESGGGEAFF. The CDR3 bases are TGTGCCAGCAGTGAATCGGGGGGCGGAGAAGCTTTCTTT.

This clonotype was counted a few times. The chain combines TRBV4-3 with TRBJ2-3; 12 positions match TRBD2. The CDR3 consists of 18 residues. J lost 2 bases, V lost 0 bases, and 6 bases had no gene match. Per germline, CDR1 LGHNA and CDR2 YSLEER. CDR3 region: CASSQDPLAGGLTDTQYF. In nucleotides, the CDR3 is TGCGCCAGCAGCCAAGATCCACTAGCGGGAGGTCTCACAGATACGCAGTATTTT.

In its sample, this clonotype was seen a few times. The chain combines TRBV6-1 with TRBJ2-7; a weak D match, TRBD2 (5 bases). This CDR3 region has 14 residues. V gave up 1 base and J gave up 2 bases, with 9 bases separating them. Germline CDR1 reads MNHNS; CDR2 reads SASEGT. The CDR3 sequence is CASSEVLRAYEQYF. The CDR3 nucleotides read TGTGCCAGCAGTGAAGTGTTGAGGGCCTACGAGCAGTACTTC.

This chain joins TRBV5-4 and TRBJ2-7; a possible D gene is TRBD1 (5 bases). Germline CDR1 is SGHNT and CDR2 is YYREEE (reference sequence). The CDR3 totals 13 residues. The V gene lost 5 bases and the J gene lost 2 bases, with 11 bases spanning the gap. CDR3 in amino acids: CASRSQETYEQYF. For the CDR3, the DNA is TGTGCCAGCAGGTCACAGGAGACCTACGAGCAGTACTTC.

In this sample, this clonotype turned up once. The chain is built from TRBV19 and TRBJ2-1; D unresolved. V was shortened by 3 bases and J by 0 bases, with 15 bases between the two germline ends. The CDR3 is 17 residues long. Germline V gene sequence: CDR1 LNHDA, CDR2 SQIVND (reference sequence). DNA of the CDR3: TGTGCCAGTAGTATCACGAGGCTCGTTCGCTCCTACAATGAGCAGTTCTTC. This encodes CASSITRLVRSYNEQFF.

This clonotype came up a few times. The J gene is TRBJ2-5, the V gene TRBV7-9, with a possible D match to TRBD2 (5 bases). The germline CDR1 and CDR2 sequences are SEHNR and FQNEAQ (reference sequence). This CDR3 has 12 residues. Trimming pared 4 bases from V and 5 bases from J, leaving 8 bases between. The CDR3 region has the DNA TGTGCCAGCAGCTCCCGGGGTGAGACCCAGTACTTC. Protein sequence: CASSSRGETQYF.

The chain is built from TRBV18 and TRBJ2-1; TRBD2 agrees at 16 bases. With 3 bases clipped from V and 8 bases from J, the junction kept 4 bases outside the gene matches. The germline V gene has CDR1 KGHSH and CDR2 LQKENI. The length of the CDR3 is 16 residues. CDR3: CASSPPGLAGGDEQFF. CDR3 sequence (DNA): TGTGCCAGCTCACCGCCGGGACTAGCGGGAGGGGATGAGCAGTTCTTC.